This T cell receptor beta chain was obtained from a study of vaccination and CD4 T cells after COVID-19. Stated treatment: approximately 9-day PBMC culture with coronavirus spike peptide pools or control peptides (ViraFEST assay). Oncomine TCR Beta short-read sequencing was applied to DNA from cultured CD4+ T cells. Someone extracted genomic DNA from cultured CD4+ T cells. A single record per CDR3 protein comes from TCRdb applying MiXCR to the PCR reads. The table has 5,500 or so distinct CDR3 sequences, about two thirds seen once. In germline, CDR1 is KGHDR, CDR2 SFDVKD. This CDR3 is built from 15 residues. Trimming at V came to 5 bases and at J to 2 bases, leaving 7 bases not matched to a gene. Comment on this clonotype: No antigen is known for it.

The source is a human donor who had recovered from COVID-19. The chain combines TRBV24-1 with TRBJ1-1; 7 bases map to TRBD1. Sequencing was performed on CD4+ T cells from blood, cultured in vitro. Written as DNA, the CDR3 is TGTGCCACCAGTGGCCCGGGACAGAGAAACACTGAAGCTTTCTTT. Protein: CATSGPGQRNTEAFF.